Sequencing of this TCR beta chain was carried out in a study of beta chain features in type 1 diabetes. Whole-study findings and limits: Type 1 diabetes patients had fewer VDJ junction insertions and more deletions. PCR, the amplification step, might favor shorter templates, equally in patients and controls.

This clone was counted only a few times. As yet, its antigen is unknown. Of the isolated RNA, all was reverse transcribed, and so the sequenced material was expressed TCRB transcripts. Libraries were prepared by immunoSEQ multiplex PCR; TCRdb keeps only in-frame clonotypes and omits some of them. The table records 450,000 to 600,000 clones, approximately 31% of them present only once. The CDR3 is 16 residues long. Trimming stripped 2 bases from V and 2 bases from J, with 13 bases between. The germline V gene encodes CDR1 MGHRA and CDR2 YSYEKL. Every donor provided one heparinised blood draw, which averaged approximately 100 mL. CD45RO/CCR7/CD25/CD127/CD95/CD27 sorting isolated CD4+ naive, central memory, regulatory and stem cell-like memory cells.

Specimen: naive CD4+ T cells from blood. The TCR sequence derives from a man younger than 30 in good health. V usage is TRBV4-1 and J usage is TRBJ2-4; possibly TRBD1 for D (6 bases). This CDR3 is CASSQPRDTPKNIQYF. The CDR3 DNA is TGCGCCAGCAGCCAACCAAGGGACACCCCCAAAAACATTCAGTACTTC.